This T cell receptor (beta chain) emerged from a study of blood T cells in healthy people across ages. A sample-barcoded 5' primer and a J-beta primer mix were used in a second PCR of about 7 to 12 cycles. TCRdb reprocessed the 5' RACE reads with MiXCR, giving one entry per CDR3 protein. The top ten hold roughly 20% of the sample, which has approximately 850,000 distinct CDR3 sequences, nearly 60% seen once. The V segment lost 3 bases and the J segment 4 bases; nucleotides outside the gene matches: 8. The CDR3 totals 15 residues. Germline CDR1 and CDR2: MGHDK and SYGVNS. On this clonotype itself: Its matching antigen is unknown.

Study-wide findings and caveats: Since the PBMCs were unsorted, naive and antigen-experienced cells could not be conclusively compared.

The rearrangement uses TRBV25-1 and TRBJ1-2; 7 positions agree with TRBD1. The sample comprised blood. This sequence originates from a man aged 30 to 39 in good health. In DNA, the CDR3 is TGTGCCAGCAGTGATACGAGGGGGCTTCTCTATGGCTACACCTTC. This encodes CASSDTRGLLYGYTF.